This T cell receptor (beta chain) is drawn from a study of OX40 agonist ivuxolimab in advanced cancers. Overall study: Participants, 82.7% male, averaged around 64 years of age, ranging from about 20 to 80.

Clones were sequenced by immunoSEQ multiplex PCR, and TCRdb holds only the in-frame ones, with some missing. The table shows about 50,000 clones, with more than 85% occurring only once. The CDR3 is 18 amino acids. CDR1 and CDR2 (germline): GTSNPN, SVGIG (reference sequence). J lost 0 bases, V lost 3 bases, and 12 bases had no gene match. This specimen was CD4+ or CD8+ T cells sorted from blood, taken in a trial of the OX40 agonist ivuxolimab. The origin of this receptor is an adult with an advanced solid tumor such as melanoma, head and neck, liver or kidney cancer. The chain has TRBV30 and TRBJ2-3, with 10 bases aligning to TRBD2. Here the CDR3 DNA reads TGTGCCTGGAGGGAGTACCTACTAGCGGGGACTAGCACAGATACGCAGTATTTT. Translation gives CAWREYLLAGTSTDTQYF.